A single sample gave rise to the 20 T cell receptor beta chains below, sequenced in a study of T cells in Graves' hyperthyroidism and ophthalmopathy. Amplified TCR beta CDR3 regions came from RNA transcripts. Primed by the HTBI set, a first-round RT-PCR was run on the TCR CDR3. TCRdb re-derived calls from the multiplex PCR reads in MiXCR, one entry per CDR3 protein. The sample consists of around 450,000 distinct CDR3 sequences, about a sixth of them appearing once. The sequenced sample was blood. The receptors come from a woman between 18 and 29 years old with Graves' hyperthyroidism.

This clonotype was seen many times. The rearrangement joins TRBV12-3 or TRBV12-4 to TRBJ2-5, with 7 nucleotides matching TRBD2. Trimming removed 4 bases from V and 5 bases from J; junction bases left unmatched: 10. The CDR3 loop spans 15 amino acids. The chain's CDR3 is CASSSYLAGVETQYF. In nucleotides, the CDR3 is TGTGCCAGCAGTTCCTACCTGGCGGGAGTGGAGACCCAGTACTTC.

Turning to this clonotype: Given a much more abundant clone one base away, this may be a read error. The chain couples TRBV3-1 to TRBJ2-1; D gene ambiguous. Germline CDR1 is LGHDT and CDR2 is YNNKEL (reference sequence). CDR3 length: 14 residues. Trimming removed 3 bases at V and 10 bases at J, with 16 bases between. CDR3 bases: TGTGCCAGCAGCCAGGGGATTTCTCCTAAGGAGCAGTTCTTC. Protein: CASSQGISPKEQFF.

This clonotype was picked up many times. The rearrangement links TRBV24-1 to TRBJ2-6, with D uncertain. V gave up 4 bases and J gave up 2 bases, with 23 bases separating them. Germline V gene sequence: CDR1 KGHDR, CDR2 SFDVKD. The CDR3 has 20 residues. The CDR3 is CATSDPAGSTKVAGANVLTF. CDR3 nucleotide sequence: TGTGCCACCAGTGACCCAGCCGGGTCCACAAAAGTCGCTGGGGCCAACGTCCTGACTTTC.

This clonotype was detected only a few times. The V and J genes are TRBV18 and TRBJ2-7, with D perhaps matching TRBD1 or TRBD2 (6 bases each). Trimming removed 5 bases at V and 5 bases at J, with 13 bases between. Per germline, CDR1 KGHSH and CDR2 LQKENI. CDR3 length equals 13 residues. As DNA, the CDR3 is TGTGCCAGCTCATTCATGGAGGGGGACGAGCAGTACTTC. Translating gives CASSFMEGDEQYF.

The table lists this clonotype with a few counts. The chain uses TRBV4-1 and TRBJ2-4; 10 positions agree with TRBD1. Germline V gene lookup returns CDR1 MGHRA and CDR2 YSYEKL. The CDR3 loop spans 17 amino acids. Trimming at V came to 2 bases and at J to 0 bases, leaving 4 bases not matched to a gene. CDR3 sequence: CASSQPRTGGAKNIQYF. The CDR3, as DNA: TGCGCCAGCAGCCAACCTCGGACAGGGGGAGCCAAAAACATTCAGTACTTC.

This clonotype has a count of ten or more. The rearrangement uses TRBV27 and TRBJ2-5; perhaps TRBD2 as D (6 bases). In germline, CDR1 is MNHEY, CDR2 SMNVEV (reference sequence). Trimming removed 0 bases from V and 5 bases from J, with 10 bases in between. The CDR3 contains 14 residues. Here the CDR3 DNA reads TGTGCCAGCAGTTTATCGGACGCGGGGGAGACCCAGTACTTC. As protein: CASSLSDAGETQYF.

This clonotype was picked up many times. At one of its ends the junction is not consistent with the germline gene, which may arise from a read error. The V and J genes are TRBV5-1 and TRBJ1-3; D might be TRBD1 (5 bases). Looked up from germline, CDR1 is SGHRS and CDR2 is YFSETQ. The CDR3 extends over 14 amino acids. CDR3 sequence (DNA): TGTGCCAGCAGCCCAGGGTTCTCTGGAAACACCATATATTTT. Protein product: CASSPGFSGNTIYF.

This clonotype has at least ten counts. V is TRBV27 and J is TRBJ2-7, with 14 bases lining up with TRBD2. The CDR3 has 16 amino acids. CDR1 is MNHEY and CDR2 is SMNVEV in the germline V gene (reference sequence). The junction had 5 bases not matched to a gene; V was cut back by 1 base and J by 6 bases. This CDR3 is CASSLLGLAGAGEQYF. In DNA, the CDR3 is TGTGCCAGCAGTTTATTGGGACTAGCGGGAGCTGGCGAGCAGTACTTC.

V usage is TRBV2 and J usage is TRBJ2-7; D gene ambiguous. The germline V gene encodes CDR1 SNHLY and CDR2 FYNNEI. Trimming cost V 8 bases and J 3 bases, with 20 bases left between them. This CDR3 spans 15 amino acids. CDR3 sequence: CASLPNLPILYEQYF. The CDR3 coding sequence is TGTGCCAGCCTCCCTAACTTGCCTATTCTCTACGAGCAGTACTTC.

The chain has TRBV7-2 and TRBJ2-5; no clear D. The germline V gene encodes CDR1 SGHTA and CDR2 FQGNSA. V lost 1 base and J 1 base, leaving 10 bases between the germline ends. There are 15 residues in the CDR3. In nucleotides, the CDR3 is TGTGCCAGCAGCTTAGGCCCGGACGGCCAAGAGACCCAGTACTTC. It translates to CASSLGPDGQETQYF.

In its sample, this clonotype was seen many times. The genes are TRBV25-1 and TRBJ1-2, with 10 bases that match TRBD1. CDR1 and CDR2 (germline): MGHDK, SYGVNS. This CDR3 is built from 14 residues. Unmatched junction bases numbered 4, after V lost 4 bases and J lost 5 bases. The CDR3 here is CASSGRDRGYGYTF. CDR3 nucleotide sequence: TGTGCCAGCAGTGGCCGGGACAGGGGATATGGCTACACCTTC.

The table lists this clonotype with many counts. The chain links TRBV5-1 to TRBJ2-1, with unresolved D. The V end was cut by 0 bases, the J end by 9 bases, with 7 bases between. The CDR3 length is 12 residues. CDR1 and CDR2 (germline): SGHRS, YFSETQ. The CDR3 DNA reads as TGCGCCAGCAGCTTGGGGGTTGGTGAGCAGTTCTTC. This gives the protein CASSLGVGEQFF.

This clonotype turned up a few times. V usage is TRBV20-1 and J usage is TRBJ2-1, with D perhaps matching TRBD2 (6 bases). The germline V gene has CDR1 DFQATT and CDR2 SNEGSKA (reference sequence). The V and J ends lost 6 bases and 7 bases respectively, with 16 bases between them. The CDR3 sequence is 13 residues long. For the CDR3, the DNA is TGCAGTGCGTGGCGGGACCCGAGGAATGAGCAGTTCTTC. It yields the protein CSAWRDPRNEQFF.

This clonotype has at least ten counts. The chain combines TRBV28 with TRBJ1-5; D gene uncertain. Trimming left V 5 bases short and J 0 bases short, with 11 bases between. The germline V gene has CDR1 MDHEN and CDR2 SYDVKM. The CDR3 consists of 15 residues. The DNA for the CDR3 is TGTGCCAGCAGTAGGGCCACCGATAGCAATCAGCCCCAGCATTTT. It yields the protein CASSRATDSNQPQHF. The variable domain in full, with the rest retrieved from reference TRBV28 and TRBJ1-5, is DVKVTQSSRYLVKRTGEKVFLECVQDMDHENMFWYRQDPGLGLRLIYFSYDVKMKEKGDIPEGYSVSREKKERFSLILESASTNQTSMYLCASSRATDSNQPQHFGDGTRLSIL.

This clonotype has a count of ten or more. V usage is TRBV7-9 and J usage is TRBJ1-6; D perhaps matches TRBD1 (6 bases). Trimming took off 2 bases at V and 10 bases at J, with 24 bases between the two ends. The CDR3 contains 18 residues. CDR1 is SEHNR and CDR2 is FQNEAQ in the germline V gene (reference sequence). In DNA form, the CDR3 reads TGTGCCAGCAGCTTATACCTTCTCGGCAGGGGCGAACAATCACCCCTCCACTTT. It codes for CASSLYLLGRGEQSPLHF.

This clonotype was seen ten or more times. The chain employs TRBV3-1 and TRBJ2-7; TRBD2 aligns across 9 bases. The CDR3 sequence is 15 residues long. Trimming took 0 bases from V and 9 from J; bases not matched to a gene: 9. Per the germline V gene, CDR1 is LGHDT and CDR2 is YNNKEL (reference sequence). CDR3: CASSQDALAGPGQYF. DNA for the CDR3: TGTGCCAGCAGCCAAGATGCACTAGCGGGCCCGGGGCAGTACTTC.

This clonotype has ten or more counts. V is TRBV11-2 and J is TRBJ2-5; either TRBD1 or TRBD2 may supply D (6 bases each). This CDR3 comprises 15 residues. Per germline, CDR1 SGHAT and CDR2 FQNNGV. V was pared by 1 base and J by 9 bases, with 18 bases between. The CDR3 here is CASSLAGRGLVAQYF. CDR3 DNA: TGTGCCAGCAGCTTAGCGGGCCGGGGGCTGGTGGCCCAGTACTTC.

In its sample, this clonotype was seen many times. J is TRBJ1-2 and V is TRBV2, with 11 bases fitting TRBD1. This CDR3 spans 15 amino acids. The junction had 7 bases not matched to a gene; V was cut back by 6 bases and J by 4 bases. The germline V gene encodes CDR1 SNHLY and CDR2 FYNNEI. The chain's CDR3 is CASSPGQGAVYGYTF. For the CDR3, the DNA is TGTGCCAGCAGCCCCGGACAGGGGGCTGTCTATGGCTACACCTTC.

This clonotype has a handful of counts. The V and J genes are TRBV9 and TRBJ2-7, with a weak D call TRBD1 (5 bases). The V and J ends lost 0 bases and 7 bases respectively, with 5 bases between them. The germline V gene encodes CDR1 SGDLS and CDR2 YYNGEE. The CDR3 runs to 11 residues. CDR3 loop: CASSVGTEQYF. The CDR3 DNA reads TGTGCCAGCAGCGTAGGGACAGAGCAGTACTTC.

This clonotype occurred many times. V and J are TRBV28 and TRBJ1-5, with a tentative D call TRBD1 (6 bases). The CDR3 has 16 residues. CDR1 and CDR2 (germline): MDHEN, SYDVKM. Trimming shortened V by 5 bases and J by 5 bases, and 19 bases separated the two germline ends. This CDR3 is CASSLIRLAGDQPQHF. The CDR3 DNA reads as TGTGCCAGCAGTCTCATTAGGTTGGCAGGGGATCAGCCCCAGCATTTT.